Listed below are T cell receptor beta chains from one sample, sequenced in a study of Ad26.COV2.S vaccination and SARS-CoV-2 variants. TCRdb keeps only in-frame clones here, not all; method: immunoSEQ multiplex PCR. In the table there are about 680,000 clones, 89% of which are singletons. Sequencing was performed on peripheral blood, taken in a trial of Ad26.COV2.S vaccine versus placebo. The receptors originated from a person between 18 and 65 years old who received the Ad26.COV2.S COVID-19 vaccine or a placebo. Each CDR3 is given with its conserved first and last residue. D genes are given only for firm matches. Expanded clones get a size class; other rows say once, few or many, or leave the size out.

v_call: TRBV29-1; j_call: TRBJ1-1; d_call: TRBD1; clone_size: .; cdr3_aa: CSGNLDRVGTEAFF; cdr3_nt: TGCAGCGGGAATCTGGACAGGGTGGGCACTGAAGCTTTCTTT
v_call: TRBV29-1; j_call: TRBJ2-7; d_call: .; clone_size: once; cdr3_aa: CSALEIYEQYF; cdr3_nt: TGCAGCGCCTTGGAGATCTACGAGCAGTACTTC
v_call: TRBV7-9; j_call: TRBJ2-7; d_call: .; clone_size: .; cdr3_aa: CASSSQGPAIYEQYF; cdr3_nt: TGTGCCAGCAGCTCCCAAGGTCCTGCTATCTACGAGCAGTACTTC
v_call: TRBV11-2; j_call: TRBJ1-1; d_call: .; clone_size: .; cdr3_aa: CASSLTWKAEAFF; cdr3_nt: TGTGCCAGCAGCTTAACCTGGAAGGCTGAAGCTTTCTTT
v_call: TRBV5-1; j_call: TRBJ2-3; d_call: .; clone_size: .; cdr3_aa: CVSSLGSGVATDTQYF; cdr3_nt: TGCGTCAGCAGCTTGGGGTCGGGAGTGGCCACAGATACGCAGTATTTT
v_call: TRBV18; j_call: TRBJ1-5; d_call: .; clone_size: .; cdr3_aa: CASSPTEDQPQHF; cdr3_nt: TGTGCCAGCTCACCAACTGAGGATCAGCCCCAGCATTTT
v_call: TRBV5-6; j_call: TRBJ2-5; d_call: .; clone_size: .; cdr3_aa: CASSSRGEGETQYF; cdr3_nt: TGTGCCAGCAGTTCCAGGGGGGAGGGAGAGACCCAGTACTTC
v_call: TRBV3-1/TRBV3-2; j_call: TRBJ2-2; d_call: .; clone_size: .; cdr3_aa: CASSQDIGTGELFF; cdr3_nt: TGTGCCAGCAGCCAAGATATAGGGACCGGGGAGCTGTTTTTT
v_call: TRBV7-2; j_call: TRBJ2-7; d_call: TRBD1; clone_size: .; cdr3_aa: CASRGQGLSEQYF; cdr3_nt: TGTGCCAGCAGGGGACAGGGACTTTCCGAGCAGTACTTC
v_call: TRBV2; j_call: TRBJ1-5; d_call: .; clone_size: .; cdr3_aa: CASSRMVGGTNQPQHF; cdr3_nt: TGTGCCAGCAGTCGTATGGTGGGAGGGACTAATCAGCCCCAGCATTTT
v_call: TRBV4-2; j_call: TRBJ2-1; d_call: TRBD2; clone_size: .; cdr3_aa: CASSRGTSNNEQFF; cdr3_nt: TGTGCCAGCAGCCGCGGGACTAGCAACAATGAGCAGTTCTTC
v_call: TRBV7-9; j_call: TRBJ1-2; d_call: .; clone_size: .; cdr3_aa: CASSLQSDGYTF; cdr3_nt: TGTGCCAGCAGCTTACAATCGGATGGCTACACCTTC